The rows below give T cell receptor beta chains drawn from one sample of a study of shared clonotypes between healthy human individuals. TCRdb's table, derived via immunoSEQ multiplex PCR, lists solely in-frame clones and lacks some. In the table there are approximately 720,000 clones, around 72% of which are singletons. Sequenced material: memory CD4+ T cells sorted from blood. The receptors were gathered from a woman in her thirties in good health. CDR3s include the opening cysteine and the closing phenylalanine or tryptophan. Fields, in order: J gene, D gene, clone size, V gene, CDR3 protein, CDR3 DNA. D genes are given only for firm matches. Only some rows state a clone size, as once, few, many or a class for expanded clones.

TRBJ2-7 | TRBD1 | - | TRBV29-1 | CSVTGTGGLYEQYF | TGCAGCGTGACCGGGACAGGGGGCTTATACGAGCAGTACTTC
TRBJ1-1 | TRBD1 | - | TRBV19 | CASSDRDTEAFF | TGTGCCAGCAGCGACAGGGACACTGAAGCTTTCTTT
TRBJ2-5 | - | - | TRBV10-3 | CAISRQQETQYF | TGTGCCATCTCGAGGCAGCAAGAGACCCAGTACTTC
TRBJ2-7 | - | - | TRBV5-1 | CASSLGGQLGEQYF | TGCGCCAGCAGCTTGGGTGGCCAATTGGGGGAGCAGTACTTC
TRBJ2-4 | TRBD1 | - | TRBV7-8 | CASSLALYRGRGNIQYF | TGTGCCAGCAGCTTAGCGTTGTACAGGGGGCGCGGTAACATTCAGTACTTC
TRBJ2-7 | TRBD1 | few | TRBV4-1 | CASSQTWTGGRTYEQYF | TGCGCCAGCAGCCAGACTTGGACAGGGGGTAGGACCTACGAGCAGTACTTC
TRBJ2-2 | - | - | TRBV11-2 | CASSSQVVGPGELFF | TGTGCCAGCAGCTCACAAGTAGTTGGTCCCGGGGAGCTGTTTTTT
TRBJ1-1 | TRBD1 | few | TRBV6-1 | CASSRAGGHTEAFF | TGTGCCAGCTCCAGGGCAGGGGGCCACACTGAAGCTTTCTTT
TRBJ1-1 | - | - | TRBV18 | CASSIQRDTEAFF | TGTGCCAGCTCAATTCAGAGGGACACTGAAGCTTTCTTT
TRBJ1-2 | TRBD1 | - | TRBV5-1 | CASSQTPDRGQRGYTF | TGCGCCAGCAGCCAAACGCCTGACAGGGGGCAACGTGGCTACACCTTC
TRBJ2-7 | - | - | TRBV6-1 | CASLPGRAISYEQYF | TGTGCCAGCTTACCTGGCCGAGCAATATCCTACGAGCAGTACTTC
TRBJ1-5 | - | once | TRBV6-5 | CASSPGLHQPQHF | TGTGCCAGCAGCCCGGGACTACATCAGCCCCAGCATTTT
TRBJ2-1 | - | - | TRBV20-1 | CSARGGGEQFF | TGCAGTGCTAGAGGGGGAGGTGAGCAGTTCTTC
TRBJ1-5 | - | - | TRBV19 | CASSIGYMYSNQPQHF | TGTGCCAGTAGTATAGGCTACATGTATAGCAATCAGCCCCAGCATTTT
TRBJ1-5 | TRBD1 | - | TRBV28 | CASSSQGAGNQPQHF | TGTGCCAGCAGCTCCCAGGGGGCTGGCAATCAGCCCCAGCATTTT
TRBJ2-5 | TRBD1 | few | TRBV28 | CASSIPRQGQETQYF | TGTGCCAGCAGTATCCCCCGACAGGGGCAAGAGACCCAGTACTTC
TRBJ2-1 | TRBD1 | few | TRBV19 | CASRVLTGRGEQFF | TGTGCCAGTAGAGTCCTGACAGGGCGAGGTGAGCAGTTCTTC
TRBJ2-3 | TRBD1 | - | TRBV5-1 | CASSLNFGQGALNTQYF | TGCGCCAGCAGCTTGAACTTCGGACAGGGGGCTTTGAATACGCAGTATTTT
TRBJ1-2 | TRBD1 | - | TRBV2 | CASSGDRAYGYTF | TGTGCCAGCAGTGGGGACAGGGCCTATGGCTACACCTTC
TRBJ2-6 | - | - | TRBV10-2 | CASSSDGANVLTF | TGCGCCAGCAGCAGTGATGGGGCCAACGTCCTGACTTTC
TRBJ2-1 | TRBD2 | - | TRBV29-1 | CSVDLGTSGSNEQFF | TGCAGCGTCGATCTGGGGACTAGCGGTAGTAATGAGCAGTTCTTC
TRBJ2-2 | TRBD1 | - | TRBV18 | CASSPNRDSRSGELFF | TGTGCCAGCTCGCCAAACCGGGACAGCCGGTCCGGGGAGCTGTTTTTT
TRBJ2-7 | TRBD1 | - | TRBV7-2 | CASSTYRGKVTNEQYF | TGTGCCAGCAGCACCTACAGGGGAAAGGTTACGAACGAGCAGTACTTC
TRBJ1-5 | - | - | TRBV2 | CASSTKPGRSNQPQHF | TGTGCCAGCAGTACAAAACCAGGCAGGAGCAATCAGCCCCAGCATTTT
TRBJ2-1 | TRBD2 | many | TRBV30 | CAGLAGMVNEQFF | TGTGCCGGACTAGCGGGAATGGTGAATGAGCAGTTCTTC
TRBJ1-1 | - | - | TRBV7-2 | CASSTSGPTEAFF | TGTGCCAGCAGCACTAGTGGCCCAACTGAAGCTTTCTTT
TRBJ1-1 | - | - | TRBV6-4 | CASSDRRNTEAFF | TGTGCCAGCAGCGACAGGAGGAACACTGAAGCTTTCTTT
TRBJ2-1 | - | - | TRBV4-1 | CASSQGTLSYNEQFF | TGCGCCAGCAGCCAAGGGACACTTAGCTACAATGAGCAGTTCTTC
TRBJ2-3 | - | few | TRBV2 | CASRQMRDNTDTQYF | TGTGCCAGTCGGCAAATGCGAGACAACACAGATACGCAGTATTTT
TRBJ2-3 | - | - | TRBV28 | CASTSLYERITDTQYF | TGTGCCAGCACCTCCCTCTACGAAAGAATCACAGATACGCAGTATTTT
TRBJ2-7 | - | - | TRBV7-9 | CASSLAKDPGSSYEQYF | TGTGCCAGCAGCTTAGCTAAGGATCCGGGGTCCTCCTACGAGCAGTACTTC